This TCR beta chain was observed in a study of blood T cell repertoires in COVID-19. The data were produced by immunoSEQ multiplex PCR, yet TCRdb's version contains in-frame clones alone and is incomplete. The profile shows some 290,000 clones, roughly 89% of them singletons. The germline V gene has CDR1 SGHTA and CDR2 FQGTGA. CDR3 length equals 15 residues. Trimming took 5 bases from V and 3 from J; bases not matched to a gene: 7. The rearrangement joins TRBV7-3 to TRBJ2-3, with 8 bases identical to TRBD2. Input material: peripheral blood. The sequence derives from a woman aged 40 to 50 with COVID-19, enrolled during active disease. CDR3 DNA: TGTGCCAGCAGCCCCTCTGGCGGGAGGACAGATACGCAGTATTTT. Translation gives CASSPSGGRTDTQYF.